What follows are 25 T cell receptor beta chains derived from one specimen sequenced in a study of shared clonotypes between healthy human individuals. Using immunoSEQ multiplex PCR, the repertoire was profiled, and TCRdb retains in-frame clones only, with some absent. The sample yields approximately 1.4 million clones, approximately 98% seen once. The sequencing input was naive CD4+ T cells sorted from blood. Subset noted: CD45RA+ positively selected. The receptors here all came from a man aged 25 to 40 in good health.

This rearrangement joins TRBV4-1 to TRBJ1-4; D gene unclear. CDR3 length: 12 amino acids. Germline assignment: CDR1 MGHRA and CDR2 YSYEKL. V lost 0 bases, J lost 10 bases, and 6 bases lay in between. The CDR3 nucleotides read TGCGCCAGCAGCCAAGATGGAGGAAAACTGTTTTTT. As protein: CASSQDGGKLFF.

CDR3 sequence reads: CSASFNYEQYF. The CDR3 nucleotides read TGCAGCGCTTCGTTTAACTACGAGCAGTACTTC. The J gene is TRBJ2-7, the V gene TRBV29-1; no clear D. The ends were cut back, 7 bases at V and 3 bases at J, with 10 bases in the middle. Germline V gene lookup returns CDR1 SQVTM and CDR2 ANQGSEA. CDR3 length: 11 amino acids.

Remarks on this clone: In the same sample, other DNA sequences code for this CDR3. The chain carries TRBV28 and TRBJ1-1; D is unclear. CDR1 is MDHEN and CDR2 is SYDVKM in the germline V gene. Trimming shortened V by 3 bases and J by 6 bases, and 5 bases separated the two germline ends. The CDR3 sequence is 11 residues long. DNA for the CDR3: TGTGCCAGCAGTTTCCGTGCTGAAGCTTTCTTT. Translation: CASSFRAEAFF.

CDR3 sequence reads: CASSPDRVATEAFF. The CDR3 nucleotides read TGTGCCAGCTCACCCGACAGGGTTGCAACTGAAGCTTTCTTT. V gene TRBV18 combines with J gene TRBJ1-1; 7 bases match TRBD1. CDR3 length: 14 amino acids. Germline V CDR1 and CDR2: KGHSH, LQKENI. The junction had 6 bases not matched to a gene; V was cut back by 3 bases and J by 5 bases.

This chain uses TRBV4-1 with TRBJ1-1; 8 nucleotides align to TRBD1. CDR1 is MGHRA, CDR2 YSYEKL, per germline. This CDR3 region has 15 residues. V lost 8 bases to trimming and J lost 4 bases; unmatched junction nucleotides: 12. The CDR3 reads CASGLAGGASTEAFF. CDR3 coding DNA: TGCGCCAGCGGGCTAGCAGGGGGCGCGAGCACTGAAGCTTTCTTT.

The rearrangement joins TRBV10-3 to TRBJ1-1; no firm D call. V gave up 0 bases and J gave up 3 bases, with 11 bases separating them. From germline, CDR1 is ENHRY and CDR2 SYGVKD. There are 15 residues in the CDR3. CDR3 sequence: CAISESGKTHTEAFF. The DNA for the CDR3 is TGTGCCATCAGTGAGTCGGGGAAAACACACACTGAAGCTTTCTTT.

The rearrangement links TRBV7-2 to TRBJ2-1, with D possibly TRBD2 on 6 matching bases. The CDR3 consists of 14 residues. Germline-derived CDR1 and CDR2 are SGHTA and FQGNSA. Trimming cost V 5 bases and J 9 bases, with 17 bases left between them. CDR3 sequence: CASSDPRGTLEQFF. CDR3 bases: TGTGCCAGCAGCGACCCCCGAGGGACTCTTGAGCAGTTCTTC.

CDR3 region: CASSASSQGGEKLFF. DNA for the CDR3: TGTGCCAGCAGCGCGAGTTCCCAGGGAGGTGAAAAACTGTTTTTT. This chain uses TRBV9 with TRBJ1-4; TRBD1 is a possible D gene (5 bases). The CDR3 is 15 residues long. Germline CDR1 is SGDLS and CDR2 is YYNGEE. Trimming removed 3 bases at V and 7 bases at J, with 16 bases between.

This clone was detected only once. The same CDR3 also results from other DNA sequences found in this sample. The V call is TRBV7-6, the J call TRBJ2-1, with D possibly TRBD2 on 6 matching bases. Trimming took off 5 bases at V and 6 bases at J, with 8 bases between the two ends. Germline CDR1 and CDR2: SGHVS and FNYEAQ. This CDR3 contains 12 residues. This CDR3 reads CASSLSGNEQFF. Written as DNA, the CDR3 is TGTGCCAGCAGCCTTAGCGGCAATGAGCAGTTCTTC.

J is TRBJ1-4 and V is TRBV10-2; D is perhaps TRBD1 (6 bases). Between the trimmed V and J ends, which lost 4 bases and 8 bases, there was a span of 8 bases. The CDR3 spans 12 residues. The germline CDR1 and CDR2 sequences are WSHSY and SAAADI. The CDR3 nucleotides are TGCGCCAGCAGTGTGAGGGGGGAAAAACTGTTTTTT. Translating it yields CASSVRGEKLFF.

The sample holds a few counts of this clone. The sample holds other DNA sequences that translate to the same CDR3. The CDR3 loop reads CASSATGNTGELFF. The CDR3 DNA follows: TGTGCCAGCAGCGCGACAGGGAACACCGGGGAGCTGTTTTTT. The chain employs TRBV9 and TRBJ2-2; possible D gene TRBD1, 6 bases. From germline, CDR1 is SGDLS and CDR2 YYNGEE. V was trimmed by 3 bases and J by 1 base, leaving 7 bases between them. CDR3 size: 14 residues.

This chain connects TRBV18 to TRBJ2-2, with D possibly being TRBD2 (5 bases). Per germline, CDR1 KGHSH and CDR2 LQKENI. The V and J ends lost 3 bases and 6 bases respectively, with 11 bases between them. The CDR3 runs to 14 residues. CDR3 coding DNA: TGTGCCAGCTCACCGTCGTGGGAGCCCGGGGAGCTGTTTTTT. Its protein is CASSPSWEPGELFF.

V is TRBV7-2 and J is TRBJ2-3; 8 bases align to TRBD1. V shed 3 bases, J shed 5 bases, and the junction held 10 bases outside the gene matches. CDR3 length equals 16 residues. The germline CDR1 and CDR2 sequences are SGHTA and FQGNSA. This CDR3 reads CASSFSSAGGLDTQYF. CDR3 DNA sequence: TGTGCCAGCAGCTTTAGTAGCGCAGGGGGCCTAGATACGCAGTATTTT.

The chain combines TRBV7-3 with TRBJ2-1; the D is unclear. Germline V CDR1 and CDR2: SGHTA, FQGTGA. This CDR3 has 14 amino acids. Trimming cost V 3 bases and J 10 bases, with 16 bases left between them. CDR3 nucleotide sequence: TGTGCCAGCAGCTTCGTACCCCTAAACGGGGAGCAGTTCTTC. It translates to CASSFVPLNGEQFF.

The chain has TRBV28 and TRBJ1-4; D is undetermined. Per the germline V gene, CDR1 is MDHEN and CDR2 is SYDVKM. This CDR3 spans 16 amino acids. Trimming took 3 bases from V and 0 from J, leaving 11 bases between them. The CDR3 DNA is TGTGCCAGCAGTTTGCATGGCAGCTCAACTAATGAAAAACTGTTTTTT. It specifies CASSLHGSSTNEKLFF.

The chain carries TRBV5-4 and TRBJ2-6; TRBD1 matches 8 bases. This CDR3 has 18 amino acids. V lost 1 base to trimming and J lost 0 bases; unmatched junction nucleotides: 6. Germline CDR1 reads SGHNT; CDR2 reads YYREEE (reference sequence). This chain's CDR3 is CASSLFRGPYSGANVLTF. The CDR3 region has the DNA TGTGCCAGCAGCTTGTTCAGGGGGCCTTACTCTGGGGCCAACGTCCTGACTTTC.

The chain employs TRBV6-1 and TRBJ2-5, with D perhaps given as TRBD1 or TRBD2 (6 bases each). Between the trimmed V and J ends, which lost 2 bases and 3 bases, there was a span of 13 bases. The CDR3 contains 15 residues. Per germline, CDR1 MNHNS and CDR2 SASEGT. CDR3 sequence reads: CASSERSGGEETQYF. CDR3 nucleotides: TGTGCCAGCAGTGAAAGGTCCGGGGGCGAAGAGACCCAGTACTTC.

Here the CDR3 reads CASSVQGAGNEQFF. The CDR3 coding sequence is TGTGCCAGCAGTGTACAGGGGGCAGGTAATGAGCAGTTCTTC. The V and J genes are TRBV28 and TRBJ2-1, with 9 positions matching TRBD1. The trim removed 5 bases at V and 7 bases at J, leaving 6 bases unmatched. The length of the CDR3 is 14 residues. CDR1 MDHEN and CDR2 SYDVKM come from the germline V gene.

The V call is TRBV15, the J call TRBJ2-7; D tentatively reads TRBD1 or TRBD2 (5 bases each). Germline CDR1 reads LNHNV; CDR2 reads YYDKDF (reference sequence). CDR3 size: 15 residues. Trimming cost V 1 base and J 7 bases, with 17 bases left between them. The CDR3 loop reads CATSRAGTVKGEQYF. The CDR3 DNA sequence: TGTGCCACCAGCAGAGCCGGGACCGTGAAAGGGGAGCAGTACTTC.

The gene calls are TRBV9 and TRBJ2-3, with TRBD2 identical over 9 bases. CDR3 length: 17 amino acids. V trimming: 0 bases; J trimming: 4 bases; junction bases outside the gene matches: 9. Looked up from germline, CDR1 is SGDLS and CDR2 is YYNGEE. CDR3 coding DNA: TGTGCCAGCAGCGTAGGAAGGGGTAGCGGGAGCGCAGATACGCAGTATTTT. Translated, it gives CASSVGRGSGSADTQYF.

CDR3 coding DNA: TGTGCCAGCAGGGCGGGAGGTTGGGACGAGCAGTACTTC. This gives the protein CASRAGGWDEQYF. V gene TRBV27 combines with J gene TRBJ2-7; TRBD2 matches 8 bases. Germline values: CDR1 MNHEY, CDR2 SMNVEV (reference sequence). V lost 6 bases, J lost 5 bases, and 6 bases stayed unmatched. The CDR3 spans 13 residues.

CDR3 in amino acids: CASKTGTGIFEQYF. CDR3 DNA: TGTGCCAGCAAAACGGGGACAGGGATCTTTGAGCAGTACTTC. The V call is TRBV6-5, the J call TRBJ2-7; 9 nucleotides agree with TRBD1. This CDR3 spans 14 amino acids. CDR1 and CDR2 from the germline V gene are MNHEY and SVGAGI. V was pared by 7 bases and J by 7 bases, with 11 bases of the junction left unmatched.

The J gene is TRBJ2-5, the V gene TRBV29-1; D is unclear. V lost 0 bases, J lost 5 bases, and 7 bases lay in between. Germline CDR1 SQVTM, CDR2 ANQGSEA. There are 12 residues in the CDR3. The chain's CDR3 is CSVEDGDETQYF. DNA for the CDR3: TGCAGCGTTGAAGATGGCGACGAGACCCAGTACTTC. Full variable domain (remainder filled in from reference TRBV29-1 and TRBJ2-5): SAVISQKPSRDICQRGTSLTIQCQVDSQVTMMFWYRQQPGQSLTLIATANQGSEATYESGFVIDKFPISRPNLTFSTLTVSNMSPEDSSIYLCSVEDGDETQYFGPGTRLLVL.

This clone was detected once. The genes are TRBV5-6 and TRBJ1-1, with 7 bases that match TRBD1. CDR1 is SGHDT and CDR2 is YYEEEE in the germline V gene. The CDR3 extends over 13 amino acids. Trimming cost V 4 bases and J 7 bases; bases outside gene matches: 7. CDR3 loop: CASSLPGTDEAFF. The CDR3 DNA is TGTGCCAGCAGCCTACCAGGGACAGATGAAGCTTTCTTT.

The genes are TRBV5-4 and TRBJ2-5; 8 bases are shared with TRBD1. Trimming cost V 2 bases and J 4 bases; bases outside gene matches: 4. This CDR3 contains 14 residues. Germline V gene sequence: CDR1 SGHNT, CDR2 YYREEE (reference sequence). The CDR3 DNA follows: TGTGCCAGCAGCTTCTCAGGGGGCGTAGAGACCCAGTACTTC. It encodes CASSFSGGVETQYF.